The text below deals with one TCR beta chain. This sample was included in a study of control samples from healthy donors and cancer patients. Sequencing was performed with immunoSEQ multiplex PCR; in TCRdb, only in-frame clones are kept and a portion is missing. The sample holds more than 10,000 clones, 85% to 95% seen once. After removal of 4 bases from V and 6 bases from J, the junction contained 4 bases not matched to a gene. Germline CDR1 reads SGHRS; CDR2 reads YFSETQ. CDR3 length: 14 amino acids. The origin of this receptor is a man older than 75 with lung cancer. The sample taken for sequencing was PBMCs. V gene TRBV5-1 combines with J gene TRBJ1-2; 12 positions agree with TRBD1. CDR3 protein: CASSGGQGADGYTF. The CDR3, as DNA: TGCGCCAGCAGCGGGGGACAGGGGGCAGATGGCTACACCTTC.